Listed below are T cell receptor beta chains from one sample, sequenced in a study of blood T cell repertoires in COVID-19. The assay was immunoSEQ multiplex PCR, and TCRdb's table has in-frame clones only and misses some. Here the sample spans 390,000 or so clones, under 85% being singletons. Sample: PBMCs or T cells enriched from blood (not recorded which). These receptors were obtained from a woman aged 45-65 years who had recovered from COVID-19. Both conserved end residues are part of each CDR3. A D gene is named only where the DNA matches it firmly. Clone size appears in some rows only: once, few, many, or a class for an expanded clone.

D: -
V: TRBV11-3
J: TRBJ1-2
size: -
DNA: TGTGCCAGCAGCTCAGTTTGGGGGCCCAACTATGGCTACACCTTC
CDR3: CASSSVWGPNYGYTF

D: TRBD1
V: TRBV7-3
J: TRBJ1-2
size: -
DNA: TGTGCCAGCAGCTCGACCGGGACAGGGCGCTACACCTTC
CDR3: CASSSTGTGRYTF

D: -
V: TRBV9
J: TRBJ1-1
size: -
DNA: TGTGCCAGCAGCGTAGGCGGGGACTTGAACACTGAAGCTTTCTTT
CDR3: CASSVGGDLNTEAFF

D: TRBD1
V: TRBV6-5
J: TRBJ1-6
size: few
DNA: TGTGCCAGCAGTCCGGACAGGGAAAATTCACCCCTCCACTTT
CDR3: CASSPDRENSPLHF

D: TRBD1
V: TRBV7-9
J: TRBJ1-2
size: -
DNA: TGTGCCAGCAGCTTATCAGCCGACAGGGGCTATGGCTACACCTTC
CDR3: CASSLSADRGYGYTF

D: TRBD1
V: TRBV11-1
J: TRBJ1-3
size: few
DNA: TGTGCCAGCAGCGTGCTCCCGGGACAGTTGAACACCATATATTTT
CDR3: CASSVLPGQLNTIYF

D: TRBD2
V: TRBV9
J: TRBJ2-1
size: -
DNA: TGTGCCAGCAGCGACGAGACTAGCTTCACGATCGATGAGCAGTTCTTC
CDR3: CASSDETSFTIDEQFF

D: -
V: TRBV7-9
J: TRBJ1-1
size: -
DNA: TGTGCCAGCAGCTTACCCCCGCAGTACACTGAAGCTTTCTTT
CDR3: CASSLPPQYTEAFF

D: -
V: TRBV19
J: TRBJ2-5
size: -
DNA: TGTGCCAGTAGTACCCAAGGAGTTAAAGAGACCCAGTACTTC
CDR3: CASSTQGVKETQYF

D: TRBD1
V: TRBV7-9
J: TRBJ1-1
size: -
DNA: TGTGCCAGCAGCTTAATACCGACAGGGGACACTGAAGCTTTCTTT
CDR3: CASSLIPTGDTEAFF

D: -
V: TRBV24-1
J: TRBJ2-1
size: -
DNA: TGTGCCACCAGTGAGAGGGATGAGCAGTTCTTC
CDR3: CATSERDEQFF

D: -
V: TRBV30
J: TRBJ1-1
size: -
DNA: TGTGCCTGGAGACTGACAGGCCGCGCTTTCTTT
CDR3: CAWRLTGRAFF

D: -
V: TRBV6-5
J: TRBJ2-7
size: -
DNA: TGTGCCAGCAGCCCCCCTGCTTTGGCCGAGCAGTACTTC
CDR3: CASSPPALAEQYF

D: -
V: TRBV12-3/TRBV12-4
J: TRBJ2-5
size: -
DNA: TGTGCCAGCAGTACTAACGATGCGACCCAGTACTTC
CDR3: CASSTNDATQYF

D: TRBD1
V: TRBV10-3
J: TRBJ1-2
size: -
DNA: TGTGCCATCATGTCTAGGACAGGGGAACTTTATGGCTACACCTTC
CDR3: CAIMSRTGELYGYTF

D: -
V: TRBV18
J: TRBJ2-7
size: -
DNA: TGTGCCAGCTCACCAAGTAGCGGAGTATACGAGCAGTACTTC
CDR3: CASSPSSGVYEQYF

D: -
V: TRBV6-2/TRBV6-3
J: TRBJ2-7
size: -
DNA: TGTGCCAGCAGTTACGGTAGCTTCTACGAGCAGTACTTC
CDR3: CASSYGSFYEQYF

D: TRBD1
V: TRBV10-3
J: TRBJ2-7
size: -
DNA: TGTGCCATCAGTGAGCCTGGACAGGGAAACCCCGGTTTCGAGCAGTACTTC
CDR3: CAISEPGQGNPGFEQYF

D: TRBD1
V: TRBV2
J: TRBJ1-5
size: once
DNA: TGTGCCAGCAGTGCCGGACAGGTCAACAATCAGCCCCAGCATTTT
CDR3: CASSAGQVNNQPQHF

D: TRBD2
V: TRBV7-6
J: TRBJ2-2
size: -
DNA: TGTGCCAGCAGCTTATATCCTAGCGGGGGAGTCAACACCGGGGAGCTGTTTTTT
CDR3: CASSLYPSGGVNTGELFF

D: TRBD1
V: TRBV30
J: TRBJ1-6
size: -
DNA: TGTGCCTGGAGGGGGGCGGGGACAGGGAAATCACCCCTCCACTTT
CDR3: CAWRGAGTGKSPLHF

D: -
V: TRBV11-2
J: TRBJ1-5
size: few
DNA: TGTGCCAGCAGCTTAGGTCTTAGCAATCAGCCCCAGCATTTT
CDR3: CASSLGLSNQPQHF